This is a list of T cell receptor beta chains from one sample in a study of blood T cell repertoires in COVID-19. Generated by immunoSEQ multiplex PCR, the TCRdb table keeps only in-frame clones and is missing some. The sample includes roughly 40,000 clones, approximately 92% of them seen just once. Sequencing was done on a sample of peripheral blood. These receptors all come from a man aged 45 to 65 with COVID-19, enrolled during active disease. The CDR3 runs from the conserved cysteine through the conserved F or W. Each record gives: J gene, D gene, clone size, V gene, CDR3 DNA, CDR3 protein. The D gene is left open where the match is weak. Size tells how often a clone was seen (once, few, many) or the class of an expanded clone, and some rows leave it out.

TRBJ1-3 | TRBD1 | . | TRBV28 | TGTGCCAGCAGTTATTCGAGGGGGACAGGGCCTGGAAACACCATATATTTT | CASSYSRGTGPGNTIYF
TRBJ2-7 | . | . | TRBV5-8 | TGTGCCAGCAGCTTGGGCCCCGATTACTATTCCTACGAGCAGTACTTC | CASSLGPDYYSYEQYF
TRBJ1-1 | . | once | TRBV6-5 | TGTGCCAGCAGTCATGGACAGATCACTGAAGCTTTCTTT | CASSHGQITEAFF
TRBJ2-3 | . | once | TRBV24-1 | TGTGCCACCAGTCCCGCCGGGAAGAGTGTAAATACGCAGTATTTT | CATSPAGKSVNTQYF
TRBJ2-7 | . | . | TRBV7-3 | TGTGCCAGCAGCTTAACGGAACAGAACGAGCAGTACTTC | CASSLTEQNEQYF
TRBJ2-1 | . | . | TRBV5-1 | TGCGCCAGCAGCTTGGGACAGTTAGGGTCCAATGAGCAGTTCTTC | CASSLGQLGSNEQFF
TRBJ1-6 | TRBD1 | . | TRBV3-1/TRBV3-2 | TGTGCCAGCAGCCAAGAGGACAGGAGGGGTTCACCCCTCCACTTT | CASSQEDRRGSPLHF
TRBJ2-7 | . | . | TRBV5-1 | TGCGCCAGCAGCTTGGCCTCTGAGTCCCTCTACGAGCAGTACTTC | CASSLASESLYEQYF
TRBJ1-2 | TRBD1 | . | TRBV11-2 | TGTGCCAGCAGCTCAATCCGACAGGGGTTTGGCTACACCTTC | CASSSIRQGFGYTF
TRBJ2-5 | TRBD2 | . | TRBV6-5 | TGTGCCAGCAGTTACGGGACTAGCGGGAGCTTGGAGACCCAGTACTTC | CASSYGTSGSLETQYF
TRBJ1-2 | . | . | TRBV11-2 | TGTGCCAGCAGCACCCACAGGCGGCACATCTATGGCTACACCTTC | CASSTHRRHIYGYTF
TRBJ2-7 | TRBD2 | . | TRBV3-1/TRBV3-2 | TGTGCCAGCAGCCAAGGGGGGAAGCGGGAGAGCTCCTACGAGCAGTACTTC | CASSQGGKRESSYEQYF
TRBJ1-6 | TRBD1 | . | TRBV9 | TGTGCCAGCAGCTTCGGGACAGGAGCTGACTCACCCCTCCACTTT | CASSFGTGADSPLHF
TRBJ2-1 | . | . | TRBV7-8 | TGTGCCAGCAGCTTCACAAGGGGGAATGAGCAGTTCTTC | CASSFTRGNEQFF
TRBJ2-7 | . | . | TRBV5-5 | TGTGCCAGCAGCTTGGAGAGGGTCGGGAGTGGGTACGAGCAGTACTTC | CASSLERVGSGYEQYF
TRBJ2-3 | . | . | TRBV18 | TGTGCCAGCTCAGCAAGACTCAGGGATAAGACAGATACGCAGTATTTT | CASSARLRDKTDTQYF
TRBJ2-1 | . | once | TRBV4-3 | TGCGCCAGCAGCCAGCACGGAGGGTACAATGAGCAGTTCTTC | CASSQHGGYNEQFF
TRBJ2-7 | TRBD1 | once | TRBV14 | TGTGCCAGCAGCCGCGACAGGGCAAACGAGCAGTACTTC | CASSRDRANEQYF
TRBJ1-3 | TRBD1 | few | TRBV7-9 | TGTGCCAGCAGCCGGTGGACAGGGGACGGGAACCCGTCTGGAAACACCATATATTTT | CASSRWTGDGNPSGNTIYF
TRBJ1-2 | TRBD1 | once | TRBV19 | TGTGCCAGTAGTATTGGGACAGGGTCCCTCTATGGCTACACCTTC | CASSIGTGSLYGYTF
TRBJ2-2 | . | . | TRBV6-4 | TGTGCCAGCAGTAGCATAGGGGTCACCGGGGAGCTGTTTTTT | CASSSIGVTGELFF
TRBJ1-4 | . | . | TRBV2 | TGTGCCAGCAGTGAGTTGGAGGAAAAACTGTTTTTT | CASSELEEKLFF
TRBJ2-1 | TRBD1 | . | TRBV10-3 | TGTGCCATCAGGGGGGACAGGGGAAACAATGAGCAGTTCTTC | CAIRGDRGNNEQFF
TRBJ1-2 | . | . | TRBV2 | TGTGCCAGCAGTGAATTCGTCACAGCGGCTAACTATGGCTACACCTTC | CASSEFVTAANYGYTF
TRBJ1-2 | . | . | TRBV4-1 | TGCGCCAGCAGCAAAACCCCCCGACAACACGAGAACTATGGCTACACCTTC | CASSKTPRQHENYGYTF
TRBJ1-6 | . | . | TRBV5-4 | TGTGCCAGCAGCCGGCTTGGGGAGAGGTCACCCCTCCACTTT | CASSRLGERSPLHF
TRBJ1-1 | . | . | TRBV7-9 | TGTGCCAGCAGCCCCCAGGGCAGGAACACTGAAGCTTTCTTT | CASSPQGRNTEAFF
TRBJ2-1 | TRBD2 | . | TRBV4-2 | TGTGCCAGCAGCCAAGGAGGCGGCGGGAGAGGCAATGAGCAGTTCTTC | CASSQGGGGRGNEQFF
TRBJ2-6 | TRBD1 | . | TRBV7-9 | TGTGCCAGCAGCTACCACCGCGGACAGGGGGCGTTTGGGGCCAACGTCCTGACTTTC | CASSYHRGQGAFGANVLTF
TRBJ2-7 | TRBD1 | . | TRBV6-5 | TGTGCCAGCAGTTATGTACAGGGGGCCGAGCAGTACTTC | CASSYVQGAEQYF
TRBJ2-1 | TRBD2 | . | TRBV19 | TGTGCCAGTACCCTTGTCGGTAGCGGGAGGGGATACAATGAGCAGTTCTTC | CASTLVGSGRGYNEQFF
TRBJ2-2 | . | . | TRBV29-1 | TGCAGCGTTGCTCGGAACACCGGGGAGCTGTTTTTT | CSVARNTGELFF
TRBJ1-5 | TRBD1 | . | TRBV18 | TGTGCCAGCTCCCCCGGACAGGGGAATCAGCCCCAGCATTTT | CASSPGQGNQPQHF
TRBJ2-7 | . | . | TRBV6-5 | TGTGCCAGCAGTTATTTATCCAGGGGCGCAGCCTACGAGCAGTACTTC | CASSYLSRGAAYEQYF
TRBJ2-3 | TRBD2 | once | TRBV7-2 | TGTGCCAGCAGCTTAAAGCGGGAGACCGATACGCAGTATTTT | CASSLKRETDTQYF
TRBJ2-1 | . | . | TRBV7-8 | TGTGCCAGCAGCTCGGACTCTTCGCTGAATGAGCAGTTCTTC | CASSSDSSLNEQFF
TRBJ1-1 | . | . | TRBV6-6 | TGTGCCAGCAGTTACTTCGCTGGGGAGAGATCTTTCTTT | CASSYFAGERSFF
TRBJ2-4 | TRBD1 | . | TRBV5-1 | TGCGCCAGCAGCCCCCAAACAGGGGTGGCCAAAAACATTCAGTACTTC | CASSPQTGVAKNIQYF
TRBJ1-1 | TRBD1 | . | TRBV30 | TGTGCCTGGAGTCGGGGGACAGTGAAGGATGACACTGAAGCTTTCTTT | CAWSRGTVKDDTEAFF
TRBJ1-2 | TRBD1 | . | TRBV7-8 | TGTGCCAGCAGCTTAGAAATCGGTCGGACAGGGGCGGGTGGCTACACCTTC | CASSLEIGRTGAGGYTF
TRBJ2-3 | TRBD1 | . | TRBV2 | TGTGCCAGCAGTCGACAGGGGGCCCTGTCTGCAGATACGCAGTATTTT | CASSRQGALSADTQYF
TRBJ2-5 | TRBD2 | . | TRBV11-2 | TGTGCCAGCAGGCAGAGGGCTAGCGGGAGTGGTGAGACCCAGTACTTC | CASRQRASGSGETQYF
TRBJ2-1 | . | few | TRBV11-2 | TGTGCCAGCAGCTTACGGTGGCCCGGGTTTGAGCAGTTCTTC | CASSLRWPGFEQFF
TRBJ2-7 | . | . | TRBV18 | TGTGCCAGCTCAGGACCAGGGGCCTACGAGCAGTACTTC | CASSGPGAYEQYF
TRBJ2-3 | TRBD2 | . | TRBV7-3 | TGTGCCAGCAGCCCAGGGACTAGCGGCCGAGATACGCAGTATTTT | CASSPGTSGRDTQYF
TRBJ2-7 | . | few | TRBV7-2 | TGTGCCAGCAGCTTAGGTGCAGGGCCAAACTACGAGCAGTACTTC | CASSLGAGPNYEQYF
TRBJ2-6 | TRBD2 | . | TRBV15 | TGTGCCACCAGCAGTAGCGGGGCCTACTCTGGGGCCAACGTCCTGACTTTC | CATSSSGAYSGANVLTF
TRBJ2-7 | TRBD1 | . | TRBV7-9 | TGTGCCAGCAGCCCAACGAAAGGACAGGCAAGCTCCTACGAGCAGTACTTC | CASSPTKGQASSYEQYF
TRBJ1-4 | TRBD1 | . | TRBV9 | TGTGCCAGCAGCCTATACAGGGGTTCCATTTTT | CASSLYRGSIF
TRBJ2-1 | TRBD1 | . | TRBV7-2 | TGTGCCAGCAGCCTAGCCCCCCCGGGACAGGGGTGGGGAAATGAGCAGTTCTTC | CASSLAPPGQGWGNEQFF
TRBJ2-1 | . | . | TRBV29-1 | TGCAGCGTTGAAGCGAGTTATGAGCAGTTCTTC | CSVEASYEQFF
TRBJ1-3 | TRBD1 | . | TRBV7-2 | TGTGCCAGCAGCTGGAAGACAGGGGGGGGTTCTTCTGGAAACACCATATATTTT | CASSWKTGGGSSGNTIYF
TRBJ2-7 | TRBD1 | few | TRBV5-1 | TGCGCCAGCACCCGGGACAGGGGCTACGAGCAGTACTTC | CASTRDRGYEQYF